This TCR beta chain originates from a study of shared clonotypes between healthy human individuals. The CDR3 has 16 residues. Germline loops: CDR1 SGHRS, CDR2 YFSETQ. Germline trimming cut 1 base from V and 1 base from J; bases unmatched to any gene: 2. Sequencing used immunoSEQ multiplex PCR; TCRdb keeps in-frame clones, though not all of them. The data hold roughly 2.6 million clones, with 85% to 95% observed a single time. This clonotype originated in a man younger than 35 in good health. The rearrangement joins TRBV5-1 to TRBJ2-2; TRBD1 matches 9 bases. Sequencing used naive CD4+ T cells sorted from blood. Stated subset: CD45RA+ positively selected. CDR3 loop: CASSLTGGKNTGELFF. CDR3 in DNA: TGCGCCAGCAGCTTGACAGGGGGCAAGAACACCGGGGAGCTGTTTTTT.